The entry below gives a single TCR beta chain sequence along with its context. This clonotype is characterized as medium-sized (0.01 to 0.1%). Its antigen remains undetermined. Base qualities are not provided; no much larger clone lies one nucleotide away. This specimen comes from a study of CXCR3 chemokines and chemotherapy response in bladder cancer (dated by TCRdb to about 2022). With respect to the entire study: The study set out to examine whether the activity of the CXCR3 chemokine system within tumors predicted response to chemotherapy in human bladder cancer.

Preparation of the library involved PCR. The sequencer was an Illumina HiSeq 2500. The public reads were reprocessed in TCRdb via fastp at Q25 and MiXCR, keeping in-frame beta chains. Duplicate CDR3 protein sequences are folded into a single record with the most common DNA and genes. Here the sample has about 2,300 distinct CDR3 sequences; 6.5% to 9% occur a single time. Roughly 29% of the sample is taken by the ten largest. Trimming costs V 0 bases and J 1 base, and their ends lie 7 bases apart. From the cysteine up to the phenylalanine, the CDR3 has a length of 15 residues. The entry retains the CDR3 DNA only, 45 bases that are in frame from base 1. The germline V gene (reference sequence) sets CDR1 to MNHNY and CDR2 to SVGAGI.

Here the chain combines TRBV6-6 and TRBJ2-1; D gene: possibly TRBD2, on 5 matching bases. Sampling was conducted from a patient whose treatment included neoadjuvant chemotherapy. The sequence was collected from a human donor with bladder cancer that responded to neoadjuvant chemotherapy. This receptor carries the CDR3 CASSYSWRSYNEQFF. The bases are TGTGCCAGCAGTTACTCGTGGAGGTCCTACAATGAGCAGTTCTTC.